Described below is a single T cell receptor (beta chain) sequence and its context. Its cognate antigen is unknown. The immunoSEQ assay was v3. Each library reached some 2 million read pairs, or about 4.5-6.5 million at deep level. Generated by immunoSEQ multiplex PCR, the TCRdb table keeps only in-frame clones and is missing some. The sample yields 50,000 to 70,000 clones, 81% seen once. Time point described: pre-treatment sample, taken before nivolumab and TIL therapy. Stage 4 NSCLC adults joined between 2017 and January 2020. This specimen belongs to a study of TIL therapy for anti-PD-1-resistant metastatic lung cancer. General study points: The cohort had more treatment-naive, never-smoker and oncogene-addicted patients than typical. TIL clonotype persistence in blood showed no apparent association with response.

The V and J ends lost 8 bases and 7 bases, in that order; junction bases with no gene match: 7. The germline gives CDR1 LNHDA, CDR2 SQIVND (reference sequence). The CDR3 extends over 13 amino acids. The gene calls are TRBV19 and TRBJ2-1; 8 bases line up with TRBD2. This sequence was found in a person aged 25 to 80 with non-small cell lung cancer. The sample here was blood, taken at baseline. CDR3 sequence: CASFQRESNEQFF. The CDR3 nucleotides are TGTGCCAGTTTCCAGCGGGAGTCTAATGAGCAGTTCTTC.